This passage covers 29 T cell receptor beta chains from one sample sequenced in a study of CD8 T cells in ankylosing spondylitis. Study-level findings and limits: Ankylosing spondylitis blood seemed to carry a telltale TCR beta motif made of eight or nine highly homologous variants.

TCRdb fed the 5' RACE reads into MiXCR, producing one record per CDR3 protein. This table has over 600,000 distinct CDR3 sequences, roughly 20% appearing once. These TCRs' antigens remain unknown. Specimen: blood, either unsorted or a sorted T cell fraction (not recorded which). The source is a male donor with ankylosing spondylitis.

The table lists this clonotype with many counts. The chain carries TRBV6-1 and TRBJ1-1; 9 nucleotides align to TRBD1. CDR1 is MNHNS and CDR2 is SASEGT in the germline V gene. V shed 7 bases, J shed 4 bases, and the junction held 4 bases outside the gene matches. The CDR3 consists of 13 residues. This CDR3 is CASTPDRGTEAFF. The CDR3 region has the DNA TGTGCCAGCACACCGGACAGGGGCACTGAAGCTTTCTTT.

The rearrangement uses TRBV5-6 and TRBJ1-1, with 8 bases aligning to TRBD1. The CDR3 spans 16 residues. V gave up 4 bases and J gave up 1 base; unmatched junction bases: 9. The germline gives CDR1 SGHDT, CDR2 YYEEEE. CDR3 in DNA: TGTGCCAGCAGCGGAGACAGGGGTAGGGAGAACACTGAAGCTTTCTTT. It translates to CASSGDRGRENTEAFF.

The table lists this clonotype with a few counts. V is TRBV5-4 and J is TRBJ2-3; TRBD2 agrees at 13 bases. V lost 6 bases and J lost 4; bases outside the gene matches: 11. The CDR3 runs to 17 residues. Germline CDR1 SGHNT, CDR2 YYREEE (reference sequence). The CDR3 bases are TGTGCCAGCAAAACGGGGGGGACTAGCGGGACGTCAGATACGCAGTATTTT. Translation: CASKTGGTSGTSDTQYF.

The chain has TRBV4-1 and TRBJ1-6; the match to TRBD1 covers 7 bases. This CDR3 region has 14 residues. Germline CDR1 reads MGHRA; CDR2 reads YSYEKL. With 4 bases clipped from V and 10 bases from J, the junction kept 7 bases outside the gene matches. Here the CDR3 DNA reads TGCGCCAGCAGCCCCCGACAGGGAGAATCACCCCTCCACTTT. It is translated as CASSPRQGESPLHF.

This sequence joins TRBV3-1 and TRBJ2-1, with 11 bases lining up with TRBD2. The germline CDR1 and CDR2 sequences are LGHDT and YNNKEL (reference sequence). V shed 4 bases, J shed 6 bases, and the junction held 11 bases outside the gene matches. CDR3 length equals 17 residues. For the CDR3, the DNA is TGTGCCAGCAGCCCTCCCCTAGCGGGAGGTATTGGCAATGAGCAGTTCTTC. Translated, it gives CASSPPLAGGIGNEQFF.

This clonotype was seen more than once but under ten times. The chain has TRBV6-5 and TRBJ2-2; D not resolved. Trimming pared 1 base from V and 4 bases from J, leaving 4 bases between. The V gene's germline CDR1 is MNHEY and CDR2 SVGAGI. This CDR3 comprises 13 residues. Here the CDR3 reads CASSYWATGELFF. The CDR3 nucleotides read TGTGCCAGCAGTTACTGGGCCACCGGGGAGCTGTTTTTT.

The chain has TRBV28 and TRBJ2-7, with TRBD2 identical over 8 bases. CDR1 and CDR2 from the germline V gene are MDHEN and SYDVKM. V was clipped by 4 bases and J by 7 bases; unmatched bases: 18. The CDR3 has 17 residues. DNA of the CDR3: TGTGCCAGCAGTTCCCGTGCGGCGGGAGGACTTCCGGGGGAGCAGTACTTC. Translating gives CASSSRAAGGLPGEQYF.

This clonotype was counted many times. This rearrangement joins TRBV12-3 or TRBV12-4 to TRBJ1-1; perhaps TRBD1 as D (6 bases). This CDR3 comprises 15 residues. The V gene lost 6 bases and the J gene lost 0 bases, with 14 bases spanning the gap. The CDR3 DNA is TGTGCCAGCAGAGGCCACAGGGAACTGAACACTGAAGCTTTCTTT. Translation: CASRGHRELNTEAFF.

The chain links TRBV29-1 to TRBJ2-2, with a weak D call TRBD2 (6 bases). The CDR3 is made up of 14 amino acids. V was shortened by 5 bases and J by 6 bases, with 16 bases between the two germline ends. Germline values: CDR1 SQVTM, CDR2 ANQGSEA. This CDR3 is CSVIQEGKSGELFF. The CDR3 nucleotides read TGCAGCGTTATACAGGAGGGCAAGTCCGGGGAGCTGTTTTTT.

The genes are TRBV20-1 and TRBJ2-7; D is perhaps TRBD1 (5 bases). The CDR3 sequence is 15 residues long. Trimming stripped 0 bases from V and 2 bases from J, with 14 bases between. Germline V gene lookup returns CDR1 DFQATT and CDR2 SNEGSKA (reference sequence). DNA for the CDR3: TGCAGTGCTAGAGATTTGGCAGGGTTGCCCTACGAGCAGTACTTC. It specifies CSARDLAGLPYEQYF.

The table lists this clonotype with a few counts. The J gene is TRBJ2-6, the V gene TRBV7-2; D call uncertain. The germline gives CDR1 SGHTA, CDR2 FQGNSA. The length of the CDR3 is 17 residues. Deletions cut 1 base from V and 0 bases from J, with 10 bases between. CDR3 protein: CASSLGIPSSGANVLTF. CDR3 sequence (DNA): TGTGCCAGCAGCTTAGGGATCCCTAGCTCTGGGGCCAACGTCCTGACTTTC.

This chain joins TRBV21-1 and TRBJ2-1; no check of the table's D call, TRBD1, against the DNA was made. TRBV21-1 is deemed a pseudogene. This CDR3 spans 20 amino acids. In nucleotides, the CDR3 is TGTGCCAGCAGCAAAAGGAAGCCGATGACAGGTGGATCATCCTACAATGAGCAGTTCTTC. Translation gives CASSKRKPMTGGSSYNEQFF.

This chain connects TRBV11-2 to TRBJ2-7, with TRBD1 identical over 10 bases. The CDR3 runs to 16 residues. Germline CDR1 SGHAT, CDR2 FQNNGV. The trim removed 5 bases at V and 5 bases at J, leaving 12 bases unmatched. CDR3 bases: TGTGCCAGCAGCACACGCCGGGACAGGGGTTCCCACGAGCAGTACTTC. It yields the protein CASSTRRDRGSHEQYF.

This clonotype occurred a few times. The chain links TRBV7-2 to TRBJ1-1; D unresolved. There are 13 residues in the CDR3. The germline gives CDR1 SGHTA, CDR2 FQGNSA. Between the trimmed V and J ends, which lost 2 bases and 4 bases, there was a span of 8 bases. The CDR3 nucleotides read TGTGCCAGCAGCTTAAACATTGGCACTGAAGCTTTCTTT. This sequence encodes CASSLNIGTEAFF.

A few counts support this clonotype. The chain has TRBV4-2 and TRBJ2-5; D may be TRBD2 (5 bases). V lost 0 bases to trimming and J lost 5 bases, with 16 bases between them. This CDR3 contains 16 residues. CDR1 is LGHNA and CDR2 is YNFKEQ in the germline V gene. CDR3 residues: CASSQEAGKDRETQYF. CDR3 sequence (DNA): TGTGCCAGCAGCCAAGAGGCCGGGAAGGATAGGGAGACCCAGTACTTC.

This clonotype has more than one count but fewer than ten. This chain links TRBV9 with TRBJ1-1, with D maybe TRBD1 (6 bases). V lost 3 bases and J lost 4, with 10 bases in between. Germline loops: CDR1 SGDLS, CDR2 YYNGEE. The CDR3 runs 13 residues. The CDR3 sequence: CASSGTGTTEAFF. CDR3 bases: TGTGCCAGCAGCGGAACAGGGACCACTGAAGCTTTCTTT.

This clonotype showed up just a few times. The chain joins TRBV29-1 to TRBJ2-3; D is unresolved. V was trimmed by 4 bases and J by 2 bases, leaving 13 bases between them. Germline V lookup: CDR1 SQVTM, CDR2 ANQGSEA. The CDR3 consists of 14 residues. CDR3 protein: CSVAPPANTDTQYF. The CDR3 DNA reads TGCAGCGTTGCCCCGCCAGCCAACACAGATACGCAGTATTTT.

Notes on this clonotype: A junction end diverges from the germline sequence, so it may reflect a read error. The chain recombines TRBV3-1 with TRBJ1-5, with D maybe TRBD1 (6 bases). Germline CDR1 reads LGHDT; CDR2 reads YNNKEL (reference sequence). The length of the CDR3 is 18 residues. CDR3 protein: CACSQDIHRDYSNQPQHF. CDR3 in DNA: TGTGCCTGCAGCCAAGACATCCACAGGGACTATAGCAATCAGCCCCAGCATTTT.

This clonotype has only a few counts. The genes are TRBV6-1 and TRBJ1-2; TRBD1 might be the D (5 bases). The CDR3 loop spans 16 amino acids. The V end was cut by 6 bases, the J end by 6 bases, with 23 bases between. Germline V gene data show CDR1 as MNHNS and CDR2 as SASEGT. CDR3: CASRTTRGVGADGYTF. In DNA form, the CDR3 reads TGTGCCAGCAGGACTACTAGGGGCGTAGGGGCCGATGGCTACACCTTC.

This clonotype has a handful of counts. The chain joins TRBV20-1 to TRBJ2-7; weak D call: TRBD2 (5 bases). V lost 0 bases and J lost 2, with 11 bases in between. Germline V gives CDR1 DFQATT, CDR2 SNEGSKA (reference sequence). This CDR3 region has 14 residues. The chain's CDR3 is CSARDSWGAYEQYF. CDR3 nucleotides: TGCAGTGCTAGAGATAGTTGGGGAGCCTACGAGCAGTACTTC.

This clonotype was counted many times. The rearrangement joins TRBV5-1 to TRBJ2-7; the D gene is possibly TRBD1 (5 bases). Germline V gives CDR1 SGHRS, CDR2 YFSETQ. V lost 4 bases, J lost 3 bases, and 11 bases lay in between. The CDR3 extends over 13 amino acids. The CDR3 sequence: CASSAPDSYEQYF. The CDR3, as DNA: TGCGCCAGCAGCGCCCCTGACAGCTACGAGCAGTACTTC. Full variable domain (rest looked up from reference TRBV5-1 and TRBJ2-7): KAGVTQTPRYLIKTRGQQVTLSCSPISGHRSVSWYQQTPGQGLQFLFEYFSETQRNKGNFPGRFSGRQFSNSRSEMNVSTLELGDSALYLCASSAPDSYEQYFGPGTRLTVT.

The chain is built from TRBV6-2 or TRBV6-3 and TRBJ2-2; 14 bases are a match to TRBD2. The CDR3 is made up of 17 amino acids. V was pared by 8 bases and J by 5 bases, with 10 bases of the junction left unmatched. Germline V gene lookup returns CDR1 MNHEY and CDR2 SVGEGT. Here the CDR3 DNA reads TGTGCCAGCTCAAGGACTAGCGGGAGGAGACCGACCGGGGAGCTGTTTTTT. Protein: CASSRTSGRRPTGELFF.

The CDR3 reads CAWSRQNTEAFF. In DNA form, the CDR3 reads TGTGCCTGGAGTCGGCAGAACACTGAAGCTTTCTTT. The chain uses TRBV30 and TRBJ1-1, with unresolved D. Germline CDR1 GTSNPN, CDR2 SVGIG (reference sequence). This CDR3 has 12 residues. Trimming removed 2 bases at V and 1 base at J, with 5 bases between.

The rearrangement uses TRBV20-1 and TRBJ2-7; a possible D gene is TRBD2 (5 bases). Per germline, CDR1 DFQATT and CDR2 SNEGSKA (reference sequence). This CDR3 region has 11 residues. V lost 6 bases to trimming and J lost 7 bases, with 13 bases between them. The CDR3 protein is CSATWAGEQYF. The CDR3 nucleotides are TGCAGTGCGACCTGGGCGGGTGAGCAGTACTTC.

This clonotype was recorded a few times. The V gene is TRBV27, the J gene TRBJ2-1, with D unresolved. CDR1 is MNHEY, CDR2 SMNVEV, per germline (reference sequence). This CDR3 region has 15 residues. The V and J ends lost 6 bases and 0 bases respectively, with 12 bases between them. The CDR3, as DNA: TGTGCCAGCAGGTCGGAAACCATCTCCTACAATGAGCAGTTCTTC. Its protein is CASRSETISYNEQFF.

This chain uses TRBV6-2 or TRBV6-3 with TRBJ2-1, with D unresolved. CDR1 is MNHEY and CDR2 is SVGEGT in the germline V gene. Between the trimmed V and J ends, which lost 5 bases and 3 bases, there was a span of 11 bases. The CDR3 is 14 amino acids. DNA of the CDR3: TGTGCCAGCAGTGAGAACAGAATCTACAATGAGCAGTTCTTC. Protein sequence: CASSENRIYNEQFF.

This clonotype has more than one count but fewer than ten. V and J are TRBV7-2 and TRBJ2-7; 9 positions match TRBD2. Trimming took 3 bases from V and 3 from J; bases not matched to a gene: 6. Germline V lookup: CDR1 SGHTA, CDR2 FQGNSA. The CDR3 has 15 amino acids. The chain's CDR3 is CASSLKAGGIYEQYF. The CDR3, as DNA: TGTGCCAGCAGCTTGAAAGCGGGAGGAATCTACGAGCAGTACTTC.

The chain employs TRBV18 and TRBJ1-1; no reliable D call. Between the trimmed V and J ends, which lost 0 bases and 1 base, there was a span of 9 bases. The CDR3 length is 15 residues. The germline V gene encodes CDR1 KGHSH and CDR2 LQKENI. The CDR3 region has the DNA TGTGCCAGCTCACCACCTTGGTCCGAGAACACTGAAGCTTTCTTT. Translated, it gives CASSPPWSENTEAFF.

V gene TRBV18 combines with J gene TRBJ2-1; 10 bases are a match to TRBD2. The CDR3 has 14 amino acids. Looked up from germline, CDR1 is KGHSH and CDR2 is LQKENI. With V trimmed by 6 bases and J by 9 bases, 8 bases remained unmatched. The CDR3 region is CASSTLAGLGEQFF. As DNA, the CDR3 is TGTGCCAGCTCGACACTAGCGGGGCTCGGTGAGCAGTTCTTC.